This TCR beta chain appears in the sequencing data of a study of T cells in Graves' hyperthyroidism and ophthalmopathy. Amplified TCR beta CDR3 regions derived from RNA transcripts. First-round RT-PCR targeting the TCR CDR3 was performed with the HTBI primer set. TCRdb recomputed calls from the multiplex PCR reads with MiXCR, one row per CDR3 protein. The sample yields fewer than 750,000 distinct CDR3 sequences, 40% to 55% seen once. Concerning this clonotype itself: Its cognate antigen is unknown.

V was clipped by 5 bases and J by 11 bases; unmatched bases: 8. This CDR3 has 13 amino acids. CDR1 MNHEY and CDR2 SVGEGT come from the germline V gene. Findings and limits, study-wide: Classification by a 13 V-J model distinguished ophthalmopathy from stable hyperthyroidism. In blood, most of the thyroid clonotypes expanded above 0.001 were also present. Model output signaled ophthalmopathy a median 6.5 months ahead of onset.

Diagnosis rested on symptoms, serum thyroxine and TRAb, thyroid ultrasound, and orbital computed tomography. This receptor was taken from a woman younger than 35 with Graves' hyperthyroidism. The chain carries TRBV6-2 or TRBV6-3 and TRBJ1-5, with 8 bases matching TRBD1. The sequenced sample was peripheral blood or thyroid tissue (not recorded which). CDR3 protein: CASSRTGKETQHF. In DNA, the CDR3 is TGTGCCAGCAGTAGGACAGGGAAAGAGACCCAGCATTTT.